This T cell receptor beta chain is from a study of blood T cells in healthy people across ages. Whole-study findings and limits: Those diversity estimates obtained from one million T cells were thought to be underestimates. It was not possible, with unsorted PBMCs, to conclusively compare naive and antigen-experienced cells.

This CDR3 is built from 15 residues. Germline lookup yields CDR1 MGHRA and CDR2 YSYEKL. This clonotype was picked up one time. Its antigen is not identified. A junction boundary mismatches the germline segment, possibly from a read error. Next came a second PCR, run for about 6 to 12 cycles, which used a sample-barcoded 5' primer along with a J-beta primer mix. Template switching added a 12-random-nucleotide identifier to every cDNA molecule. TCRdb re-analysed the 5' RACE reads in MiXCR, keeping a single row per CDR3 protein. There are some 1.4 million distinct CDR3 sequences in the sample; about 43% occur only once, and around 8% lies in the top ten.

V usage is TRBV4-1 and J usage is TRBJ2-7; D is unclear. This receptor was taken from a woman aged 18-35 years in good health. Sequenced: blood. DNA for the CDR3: TGCGCCAGCAGCCTTTCCTTGACTGGCTCCGACGAGCAGTACTTC. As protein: CASSLSLTGSDEQYF.